These 15 T cell receptor beta chains were all obtained from the same sample, sequenced in a study of cytomegalovirus exposure and HLA in healthy donors (dated by TCRdb to 2017 to 2019). To prepare the library, the immunoSEQ multiplex PCR assay was applied. The table was pulled from immuneACCESS by TCRdb, which kept in-frame rearrangements only. Such tables lose some clones; where checked, under half of the loss comes from unresolved V genes, and the rest has no known cause. The sample has 150,000 to 200,000 clones on record, 70% to 85% of them singletons. 13% of the sample is held by the ten biggest clonotypes. The sample comprised PBMCs. The receptors were sampled from a woman in her 30s in good health and CMV-seropositive.

The J gene is TRBJ2-7, the V gene TRBV5-1; perhaps TRBD1 as D (6 bases). Germline CDR1 and CDR2: SGHRS and YFSETQ. The ends were cut back, 1 base at V and 1 base at J, with 12 bases in the middle. This CDR3 spans 15 amino acids. The CDR3 bases are TGCGCCAGCAGCTTGTCGTGGGGACAATCCTACGAGCAGTACTTC. It is translated as CASSLSWGQSYEQYF. Complete variable domain (other parts from reference TRBV5-1 and TRBJ2-7): KAGVTQTPRYLIKTRGQQVTLSCSPISGHRSVSWYQQTPGQGLQFLFEYFSETQRNKGNFPGRFSGRQFSNSRSEMNVSTLELGDSALYLCASSLSWGQSYEQYFGPGTRLTVT.

V usage is TRBV6-1 and J usage is TRBJ1-5; 7 nucleotides match TRBD1. CDR1 is MNHNS and CDR2 is SASEGT in the germline V gene. V trimming: 6 bases; J trimming: 3 bases; junction bases outside the gene matches: 5. The length of the CDR3 is 14 residues. The CDR3 loop reads CASSVTGINQPQHF. Here the CDR3 DNA reads TGTGCCAGCAGCGTGACAGGGATCAATCAGCCCCAGCATTTT.

CDR3: CASSIVGQRGAEQYF. In nucleotides, the CDR3 is TGTGCCAGTAGTATAGTAGGCCAGCGGGGAGCCGAGCAGTACTTC. The chain recombines TRBV19 with TRBJ2-7, with 7 positions matching TRBD2. Losses at the gene ends were 1 base for V and 6 bases for J; bases not matched to a gene: 9. The CDR3 length is 15 residues. Germline V lookup: CDR1 LNHDA, CDR2 SQIVND (reference sequence).

About this clone: A junction end diverges from the germline sequence, so it may reflect a read error. This rearrangement joins TRBV5-1 to TRBJ1-1; the D gene is possibly TRBD1 (6 bases). Per the germline V gene, CDR1 is SGHRS and CDR2 is YFSETQ. This CDR3 is built from 13 residues. The chain's CDR3 is CASSTQGDGEAFF. CDR3 nucleotide sequence: TGCGCCAGCAGCACACAGGGTGATGGTGAAGCATTCTTT.

The chain links TRBV27 to TRBJ1-1; 9 nucleotides align to TRBD1. Germline V gene sequence: CDR1 MNHEY, CDR2 SMNVEV (reference sequence). CDR3 length: 16 residues. Trimming took 5 bases from V and 11 from J; bases not matched to a gene: 18. The CDR3: CASSLTTGGGFRAAFF. In DNA form, the CDR3 reads TGTGCCAGCAGTCTTACGACAGGGGGGGGTTTTAGGGCGGCTTTCTTT.

The rearrangement links TRBV4-2 to TRBJ1-2; D is perhaps TRBD1 (6 bases). The V gene lost 0 bases and the J gene lost 2 bases, with 10 bases spanning the gap. The CDR3 is made up of 15 amino acids. Looked up from germline, CDR1 is LGHNA and CDR2 is YNFKEQ. The CDR3 bases are TGTGCCAGCAGCCAAGATACGGACAGAAACTATGGCTACACCTTC. Protein sequence: CASSQDTDRNYGYTF.

Only a few counts were recorded for this clone. The rearrangement links TRBV11-1 to TRBJ2-7; 8 bases are shared with TRBD1. The V gene end was trimmed by 5 bases and the J gene end by 1 base; junction bases not matched to a gene: 4. The CDR3 loop spans 14 amino acids. Per germline, CDR1 SGHAT and CDR2 FQDESV (reference sequence). The DNA of the CDR3 is TGTGCCAGCAGCCGACGACAGGGGTCCTACGAGCAGTACTTC. Translating it yields CASSRRQGSYEQYF.

This clone occurred once. The rearrangement links TRBV29-1 to TRBJ2-1; TRBD1 matches at 9 bases. V shed 8 bases and J 6 bases; nucleotides not matched to a gene: 8. CDR1 and CDR2 (germline): SQVTM, ANQGSEA. The CDR3 spans 13 residues. The CDR3 DNA reads as TGCAGCACCGGGACAGGGTCGGGCAATGAGCAGTTCTTC. It is translated as CSTGTGSGNEQFF.

This clone was counted a few times. The rearrangement joins TRBV28 to TRBJ2-7, with a weak D call TRBD1 (5 bases). Between the trimmed V and J ends, which lost 6 bases and 6 bases, there was a span of 12 bases. Germline V gene lookup returns CDR1 MDHEN and CDR2 SYDVKM. The CDR3 contains 12 residues. The CDR3 is CASRGPVGEQYF. The CDR3 DNA reads as TGTGCCAGCAGGGGGCCCGTAGGCGAGCAGTACTTC.

The rearrangement uses TRBV27 and TRBJ2-3; the match to TRBD2 covers 11 bases. This CDR3 is 16 amino acids long. Trimming removed 3 bases from V and 3 bases from J; junction bases left unmatched: 5. The V gene's germline CDR1 is MNHEY and CDR2 SMNVEV (reference sequence). CDR3 region: CASSLTGTSGTDTQYF. The DNA for the CDR3 is TGTGCCAGCAGTTTGACCGGGACTAGCGGAACAGATACGCAGTATTTT.

The chain uses TRBV5-5 and TRBJ2-1; 9 nucleotides agree with TRBD2. V lost 2 bases to trimming and J lost 10 bases; unmatched junction nucleotides: 13. The CDR3 has 16 residues. Looked up from germline, CDR1 is SGHKS and CDR2 is YYEKEE (reference sequence). The CDR3 DNA reads as TGTGCCAGCAGCTTCGGGGCGGGAGGGCCGGAGGAGGAGCAGTTCTTC. Encoded protein: CASSFGAGGPEEEQFF. Complete variable domain (other parts from reference TRBV5-5 and TRBJ2-1): DAGVTQSPTHLIKTRGQQVTLRCSPISGHKSVSWYQQVLGQGPQFIFQYYEKEERGRGNFPDRFSARQFPNYSSELNVNALLLGDSALYLCASSFGAGGPEEEQFFGPGTRLTVL.

The chain combines TRBV20-1 with TRBJ2-1, with no clear D. Germline assignment: CDR1 DFQATT and CDR2 SNEGSKA (reference sequence). This CDR3 spans 11 amino acids. The CDR3 DNA reads as TGCACAATCACTACTCACAATGAGCAGTTCTTC. It translates to CTITTHNEQFF.

The chain carries TRBV2 and TRBJ1-5, with 9 bases matching TRBD1. Trimming cost V 6 bases and J 7 bases; bases outside gene matches: 10. Germline V gene sequence: CDR1 SNHLY, CDR2 FYNNEI. The CDR3 has 15 amino acids. The chain's CDR3 is CASRGGTGLRQPQHF. Here the CDR3 DNA reads TGTGCCAGCAGGGGGGGGACAGGGCTAAGGCAGCCCCAGCATTTT.

V is TRBV30 and J is TRBJ1-1; 8 nucleotides match TRBD1. The germline V gene encodes CDR1 GTSNPN and CDR2 SVGIG (reference sequence). This CDR3 is 12 amino acids long. J lost 7 bases, V lost 2 bases, and 3 bases had no gene match. The CDR3 DNA reads TGTGCCTGGAGTACAGGGGGTTTTGAAGCTTTCTTT. Translated, it gives CAWSTGGFEAFF.

This chain connects TRBV30 to TRBJ2-5; 11 nucleotides agree with TRBD2. CDR3 length: 15 amino acids. With V trimmed by 4 bases and J by 3 bases, 7 bases remained unmatched. Per germline, CDR1 GTSNPN and CDR2 SVGIG (reference sequence). The CDR3 DNA reads as TGTGCCTGGAAGAGAACTAGCGGGAGTAAAGAGACCCAGTACTTC. Encoded protein: CAWKRTSGSKETQYF. Looking up the rest from reference TRBV30 and TRBJ2-5 gives the full variable domain: SQTIHQWPATLVQPVGSPLSLECTVEGTSNPNLYWYRQAAGRGLQLLFYSVGIGQISSEVPQNLSASRPQDRQFILSSKKLLLSDSGFYLCAWKRTSGSKETQYFGPGTRLLVL.